These 18 T cell receptor beta chains came from one sample sequenced in a study of CD8+CD57+ T cells in acquired aplastic anemia. The TCR beta profiling, which covered VDJ combination and CDR3 sequence, was carried out using genomic DNA as the template. TCRdb recomputed calls from the reads with MiXCR, one row per CDR3 protein. The sample includes over 150,000 distinct CDR3 sequences, roughly half seen only once; the top ten take about 17%. The sequencing input was sorted CD4+, CD8+, or CD8+CD57+ T cells (not recorded which) from PBMCs. The receptors were sampled from a human donor in good health, serving as a control.

This clonotype was detected many times. The rearrangement joins TRBV10-3 to TRBJ2-7; TRBD2 matches at 9 bases. The J segment lost 1 base and the V segment lost 5 bases, leaving 6 bases of the junction unmatched. The CDR3 sequence is 15 residues long. The germline V gene has CDR1 ENHRY and CDR2 SYGVKD. In DNA form, the CDR3 reads TGTGCCATCAGTACTGGGAGCGGGGGGTCCTACGAGCAGTACTTC. Translating gives CAISTGSGGSYEQYF.

Concerning this clonotype itself: The CDR3 carries no conserved terminal phenylalanine or tryptophan, so it likely arises from a read error. V gene TRBV7-2 combines with J gene TRBJ1-1, with D tentatively TRBD1 (6 bases). This CDR3 comprises 14 residues. Germline assignment: CDR1 SGHTA and CDR2 FQGNSA. V was trimmed by 5 bases and J by 3 bases, leaving 13 bases between them. The CDR3 sequence is CASSLVQGYTEAFS. CDR3 nucleotides: TGTGCCAGCAGCCTGGTACAGGGCTACACTGAAGCTTTCTCT.

This clonotype was counted ten times or more. The chain uses TRBV7-2 and TRBJ1-1; no clear D gene. This CDR3 comprises 14 residues. Germline V gives CDR1 SGHTA, CDR2 FQGNSA. V lost 0 bases and J lost 6, with 11 bases in between. The CDR3 is CASSLARKSAEAFF. CDR3 nucleotide sequence: TGTGCCAGCAGCTTAGCCAGGAAAAGTGCTGAAGCTTTCTTT.

This chain uses TRBV7-6 with TRBJ2-3; TRBD1 or TRBD2 may be the D gene (6 bases each). V shed 3 bases and J shed 6 bases, with 19 bases lying between them. Germline V gene lookup returns CDR1 SGHVS and CDR2 FNYEAQ. The CDR3 has 16 amino acids. CDR3 region: CASSLEGGSGRDTQYF. DNA for the CDR3: TGTGCCAGCAGCTTGGAGGGGGGCAGCGGTCGGGATACGCAGTATTTT.

This clonotype was seen many times. This chain uses TRBV20-1 with TRBJ1-5; D is uncertain. The CDR3 consists of 13 residues. CDR1 and CDR2 (germline): DFQATT, SNEGSKA (reference sequence). V lost 3 bases and J 3 bases, leaving 9 bases between the germline ends. The CDR3 DNA sequence: TGCAGTGCTAGTCCACCCTACAATCAGCCCCAGCATTTT. Translating it yields CSASPPYNQPQHF.

The chain recombines TRBV10-3 with TRBJ2-7; the match to TRBD1 covers 10 bases. V lost 9 bases to trimming and J lost 0 bases; unmatched junction nucleotides: 5. The CDR3 runs 14 residues. Germline V gene sequence: CDR1 ENHRY, CDR2 SYGVKD. This chain's CDR3 is CAIEGTGVSYEQYF. The CDR3, as DNA: TGTGCCATAGAGGGGACAGGGGTCTCCTACGAGCAGTACTTC.

This clonotype has a count of ten or more. The J gene is TRBJ2-7, the V gene TRBV6-6, with unresolved D. Germline V lookup: CDR1 MNHNY, CDR2 SVGAGI (reference sequence). The CDR3 is made up of 15 amino acids. Trimming left V 1 base short and J 0 bases short, with 10 bases between. CDR3: CASSYLGPSSYEQYF. Written as DNA, the CDR3 is TGTGCCAGCAGTTACTTGGGTCCCAGCTCCTACGAGCAGTACTTC.

This clonotype has a count of ten or more. V and J are TRBV12-3 or TRBV12-4 and TRBJ1-5; TRBD1 aligns across 8 bases. V gave up 6 bases and J gave up 4 bases; unmatched junction bases: 8. The CDR3 loop spans 15 amino acids. Written as DNA, the CDR3 is TGTGCCAGCAGACCCGGGACAGGAATTAATCAGCCCCAGCATTTT. Protein: CASRPGTGINQPQHF.

V gene TRBV29-1 combines with J gene TRBJ2-2; the match to TRBD1 covers 9 bases. CDR3 length: 14 residues. The V and J ends lost 6 bases and 3 bases, in that order; junction bases with no gene match: 5. Germline V gives CDR1 SQVTM, CDR2 ANQGSEA. The CDR3: CSVRDRADTGELFF. CDR3 in DNA: TGCAGCGTGCGGGACAGGGCGGACACCGGGGAGCTGTTTTTT.

This clonotype showed up many times. The rearrangement uses TRBV20-1 and TRBJ2-3, with 15 bases that match TRBD2. V was clipped by 6 bases and J by 1 base; unmatched bases: 5. Germline CDR1 DFQATT, CDR2 SNEGSKA (reference sequence). The CDR3 has 16 residues. CDR3 DNA: TGCAGTGCACCGAGGACTAGCGGGGGGGGCACAGATACGCAGTATTTT. Translated: CSAPRTSGGGTDTQYF.

With respect to this clonotype: The CDR3 carries no conserved terminal phenylalanine or tryptophan, so it likely arises from a read error. The chain has TRBV19 and TRBJ1-2; the D is unclear. The CDR3 covers 14 residues. The germline CDR1 and CDR2 sequences are LNHDA and SQIVND (reference sequence). Trimming pared 5 bases from V and 2 bases from J, leaving 12 bases between. In nucleotides, the CDR3 is TGTGCCAGTAGTCACCTTTCCGGGAACTATGGCTACACCTCC. Translated, it gives CASSHLSGNYGYTS.

The chain combines TRBV7-2 with TRBJ2-7, with D uncertain. Germline V gives CDR1 SGHTA, CDR2 FQGNSA. V was pared by 5 bases and J by 2 bases, with 7 bases between. The CDR3 consists of 12 residues. Written as DNA, the CDR3 is TGTGCCAGCAGCATCGACGCCTACGAGCAGTACTTC. It encodes CASSIDAYEQYF.

The sample holds one count of this clonotype. The rearrangement uses TRBV19 and TRBJ1-4; 8 bases are shared with TRBD1. In germline, CDR1 is LNHDA, CDR2 SQIVND (reference sequence). The CDR3 runs 15 residues. Trimming removed 6 bases from V and 8 bases from J; junction bases left unmatched: 11. CDR3 amino acids: CASRKDRGGQEKLFF. CDR3 nucleotides: TGTGCCAGTAGAAAAGACAGGGGAGGGCAGGAAAAACTGTTTTTT. The full variable domain, with the rest looked up from reference TRBV19 and TRBJ1-4, is DGGITQSPKYLFRKEGQNVTLSCEQNLNHDAMYWYRQDPGQGLRLIYYSQIVNDFQKGDIAEGYSVSREKKESFPLTVTSAQKNPTAFYLCASRKDRGGQEKLFFGSGTQLSVL.

The gene calls are TRBV9 and TRBJ1-1; 8 nucleotides align to TRBD1. Trimming took 4 bases from V and 0 from J; bases not matched to a gene: 11. Germline loops: CDR1 SGDLS, CDR2 YYNGEE. The CDR3 totals 17 residues. CDR3: CASSPGQGAPMNTEAFF. The CDR3, as DNA: TGTGCCAGCAGCCCAGGACAGGGTGCCCCGATGAACACTGAAGCTTTCTTT.

This sequence joins TRBV7-2 and TRBJ2-5; 12 nucleotides align to TRBD2. The ends lost 3 bases at V and 9 bases at J; junction bases unmatched: 2. The germline CDR1 and CDR2 sequences are SGHTA and FQGNSA. This CDR3 contains 13 residues. This CDR3 reads CASSLASGGAQYF. As DNA, the CDR3 is TGTGCCAGCAGCTTGGCTAGCGGGGGGGCCCAGTACTTC.

The V call is TRBV7-6, the J call TRBJ1-1, with unresolved D. Germline CDR1 SGHVS, CDR2 FNYEAQ. V was clipped by 1 base and J by 6 bases, with 6 bases between them. This CDR3 spans 12 amino acids. Written as DNA, the CDR3 is TGTGCCAGCAGCTTAGGAGGACCTGAAGCTTTCTTT. This translates into CASSLGGPEAFF.

In its sample, this clonotype was seen a few times. This may come from a read error, since a much larger clone is one base off. This chain connects TRBV6-1 to TRBJ2-1, with D possibly matching TRBD1 (6 bases). Germline assignment: CDR1 MNHNS and CDR2 SASEGT. CDR3 length: 14 residues. The DNA of the CDR3 is TGTGCCGGCAGGGGCATCGGCTATTTCAATGAGCAGTTCTTC. This codes for CAGRGIGYFNEQFF.

This clonotype came up many times. The chain links TRBV5-8 to TRBJ1-2, with TRBD1 matching over 7 bases. After removal of 4 bases from V and 10 bases from J, the junction contained 7 bases not matched to a gene. This CDR3 contains 12 residues. The germline gives CDR1 SGHTS, CDR2 YDEGEE. The CDR3 region is CASSKNTGAYTF. CDR3 DNA sequence: TGTGCCAGCAGCAAAAATACAGGGGCCTACACCTTC.